This T cell receptor beta chain was identified during a study of OX40 agonist ivuxolimab in advanced cancers. Background for the entire study: Ivuxolimab, which targeted the costimulatory receptor OX40 (CD134), was an agonistic, fully human IgG2 monoclonal antibody. The monotherapy dose-escalation portion (N of about 50 patients) of the phase I ivuxolimab trial is reported in the paper. In the dose-escalation cohort, roughly 82% of patients were male, and the mean age was 60 years with a range of roughly 20 to 79. Intravenous ivuxolimab was administered to patients every 2 weeks at six dose levels: 0.01, 0.1, 0.3, 1.5, 3 and 10 mg/kg. The purpose of peripheral TCRbeta sequencing was to test whether ivuxolimab changed TCR sequence diversity and led to clonal T-cell expansion. Prior anti-PD-1, anti-PD-L1 or anti-CTLA-4 therapy was permitted, and approximately 39% of dose-escalation patients had received checkpoint inhibitors. Of the approximately 50 dose-escalation patients, hepatocellular carcinoma was present in approximately 20, melanoma in approximately 15, renal cell carcinoma in 9 and head and neck cancer in 9. Three dose-escalation patients achieved partial responses, one with hepatocellular carcinoma and two with cutaneous melanoma.

Note on this clone: Its antigen remains undetermined. No base quality information exists; no much larger clone differs at one position.

What the work shows at the level of the full study, not this receptor alone: The antigen specificity of the clonally expanded peripheral T cells was not determined. After ivuxolimab, more expanded clones were found on average in CD8+ T cells than in CD4+ T cells. Low levels of normalized T-cell clonal expansion were also seen in some patients who did not respond. In the 0.1-3.0 mg/kg groups, partial responders had among the lowest normalized peripheral clonal expansion, particularly in CD8+ T cells. At doses of 0.1 to 3.0 mg/kg, clonal expansion of both CD4+ and CD8+ blood T cells was observed from baseline to week 6.

For sequencing of the TCRbeta CDR3 region, genomic DNA was extracted from the sorted cells. The immunoSEQ Assay was used to sequence the TCRbeta CDR3 regions. The source is immuneACCESS, and TCRdb retained only in-frame sequences with V and J called. Part of the clones is not carried over; for the studies checked, unresolved V genes explain less than half of this, and the remainder is unexplained. Counted in this sample were 60,000 to 75,000 clones; 87% of them appeared once. The top ten hold just over 0.75% of the sample. The germline V gene provides CDR1 MDHEN and CDR2 SYDVKM. Including the terminal cysteine and phenylalanine, the CDR3 comprises 15 residues. The kept DNA is CDR3 alone, 45 bases in frame from the first base. Trimming takes 6 bases from V and 3 bases from J, and the germline ends sit 17 bases apart. Patients with a history of autoimmune disease or receiving systemic immunosuppression were excluded from the trial. Peripheral blood for TCR sequencing was drawn from every dose cohort at baseline, at cycle 4 day 1 and at cycle 7 day 1. The samples were taken from a phase I, first-in-human, multicenter, open-label dose-escalation trial of ivuxolimab. Adults with locally advanced or metastatic melanoma, renal cell, hepatocellular, or head and neck squamous cell carcinoma were enrolled in the trial. CD4+ and CD8+ T cells were sorted separately from peripheral blood before TCR sequencing.

The material sequenced was CD4+ or CD8+ T cells sorted from blood, taken in a trial of the OX40 agonist ivuxolimab. The chain joins TRBV28 to TRBJ1-1; the best D guess is TRBD1, with 6 bases matching. This TCR derives from an adult with an advanced solid tumor such as melanoma, head and neck, liver or kidney cancer. CDR3 reads: CASRHTGIRYTEAFF. The DNA reads TGTGCCAGCAGACACACAGGGATAAGGTACACTGAAGCTTTCTTT.